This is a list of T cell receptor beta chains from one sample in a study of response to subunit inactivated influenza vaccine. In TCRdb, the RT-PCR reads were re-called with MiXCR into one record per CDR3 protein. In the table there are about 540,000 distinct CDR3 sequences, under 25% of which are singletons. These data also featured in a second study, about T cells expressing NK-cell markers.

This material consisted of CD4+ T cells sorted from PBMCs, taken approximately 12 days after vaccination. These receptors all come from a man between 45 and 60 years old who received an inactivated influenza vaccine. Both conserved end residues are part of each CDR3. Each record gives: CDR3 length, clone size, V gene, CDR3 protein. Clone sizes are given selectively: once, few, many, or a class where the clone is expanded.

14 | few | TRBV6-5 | CASSYTGQNYGYTF
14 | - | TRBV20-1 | CSAPAGAASYEQYF
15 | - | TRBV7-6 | CASSLSGDSSYEQYF
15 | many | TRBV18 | CASSRGTADSYEQYF
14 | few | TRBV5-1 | CASRGLVIGETQYF
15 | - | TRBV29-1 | CSVVLGARAQTTQYF
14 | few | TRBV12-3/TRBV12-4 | CASRLGGNTGELFF
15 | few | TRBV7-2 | CASTQEGGSYSPLHF
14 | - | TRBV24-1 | CATRETGKNTEAFF
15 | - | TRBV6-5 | CASSYELAGAYEQYF
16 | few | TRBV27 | CASSLKTGDPYNEQFF
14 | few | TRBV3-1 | CASSQDYSSYEQYF
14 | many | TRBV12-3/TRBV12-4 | CASRRDRASVNLHF
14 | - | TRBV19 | CASSLQGNRETQYF
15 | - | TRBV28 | CASSRDFRKQETQYF
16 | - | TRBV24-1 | CATSSSGTSGVSEQFF
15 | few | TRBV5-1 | CASSATGRGDTEAFF
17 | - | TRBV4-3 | CASSRFLSSSNEDTQYF
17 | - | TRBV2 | CASSEMGPPTSDYGYTF
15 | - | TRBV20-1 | CSARDLAGKGDTQYF
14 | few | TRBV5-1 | CASSLEGGRQPQNF
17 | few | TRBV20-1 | CSAEHKTSGKYQETQYF
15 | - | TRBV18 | CASSPSGSGANVLTF
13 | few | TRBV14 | CASSHGDVSPLHF
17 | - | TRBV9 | CASSAGDNSRSYNEQFF
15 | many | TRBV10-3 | CAISQDRGSYNEQFF
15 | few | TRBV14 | CASSQESGGSYEQYF
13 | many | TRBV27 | CASSLSGLDEQFF
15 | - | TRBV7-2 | CASSLSGGAGYEQYF
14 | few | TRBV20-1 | CSARGPDLPDTQYF
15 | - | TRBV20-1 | CSAIRLADHQETQYF
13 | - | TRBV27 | CASSFGVIYEQYF
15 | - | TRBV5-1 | CASSAGTGVSYEQYF
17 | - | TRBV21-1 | CASSKANLAAYSYEQYF
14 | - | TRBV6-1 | CASSEPSVNQPQHF
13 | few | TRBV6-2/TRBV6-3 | CASSSSTQETQYF
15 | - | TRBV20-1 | CSARDGARGTYEQYF
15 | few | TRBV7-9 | CASSGNLDRAYEQYF
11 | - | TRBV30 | CAWSRPAGQYF
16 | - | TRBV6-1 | CASSEELRVPNTEAFF
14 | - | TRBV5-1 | CASSLTGGSDTQYF
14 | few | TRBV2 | CASSGTESNQPQHF
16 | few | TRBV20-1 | CSARDESSGGQGEQYF
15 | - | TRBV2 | CASSDPRTANTEAFF
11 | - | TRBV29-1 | CSAGGGETQYF
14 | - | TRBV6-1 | CASSTGQGAREQYF
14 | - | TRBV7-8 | CASNPGLAEYEQYF
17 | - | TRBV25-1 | CASSERGLVLNTGELFF
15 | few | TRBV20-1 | CSARGYSGAPYEQYF
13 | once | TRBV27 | CASSGTGSGTQYF
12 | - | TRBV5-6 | CASSAGTVSQFF
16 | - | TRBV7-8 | CASSSTSGGATYEQYF
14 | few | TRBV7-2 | CASSLEGYKNIQYF
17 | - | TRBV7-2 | CASSPRIAGGPGGTQYF
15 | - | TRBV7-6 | CASSLVETNTGELFF
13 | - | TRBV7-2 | CASSFSPNQPQHF
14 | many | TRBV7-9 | CASSPFRATDTQYF
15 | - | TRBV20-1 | CSARAPGRQGHGYTF
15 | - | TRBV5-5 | CASSWGQGLTDTQYF